The clone carrying this T cell receptor beta chain has a count of ten or more. Antigen: not known. TCRdb analysed the reads with MiXCR anew, one entry per CDR3 protein. Of 150,000 to 200,000 distinct CDR3 sequences in the sample, 9.5% were seen once. The data were taken from a study of T cell repertoires in cytomegalovirus infection. For the study at large: It was the public TCR beta signatures that indicated both CMV infection and matching HLA type.

Germline CDR1 SGHVS, CDR2 FNYEAQ. The CDR3 runs 13 residues. Deletions cut 2 bases from V and 5 bases from J, with 8 bases between. Broader study findings: Identification of carriers of CMV plus the relevant HLA was achieved through cumulative public TCR beta family frequency. HLA-C-restricted CMV-specific TCR beta clonotypes were dominant in the ex vivo response.

This TCR was recovered from a human donor in good health (CMV status not recorded). Some clones in this sample may be carry-over from other donors' samples. Sequencing was performed on PBMCs. This sequence joins TRBV7-6 and TRBJ2-3; no firm D call. The CDR3 is CASSLNLRDTQYF. The CDR3 coding sequence is TGTGCCAGCAGCTTAAACCTCAGAGATACGCAGTATTTT.